This TCR beta chain was recovered during a study of tumor-infiltrating lymphocytes in primary liver carcinoma. Unsorted whole blood yielded blood RNA, and germline DNA was extracted as well. The input was 500 ng total RNA; TCR beta cDNA was made from it with a constant-region primer. Slightly modified ARM-PCR with three nested multiplex PCR rounds yielded TCR beta libraries. TRBV1-TRBV30 forward primers paired with a C-beta reverse primer were used in the first two PCR rounds, which ran approximately 10 cycles each. TCRdb independently ran MiXCR on the multiplex PCR reads; one entry per CDR3 protein. The table shows some 320,000 distinct CDR3 sequences, with roughly 60% occurring only once. This CDR3 has 14 residues. V dropped 5 bases and J dropped 4 bases, with 13 bases sitting between them. The germline V gene has CDR1 LNHDA and CDR2 SQIVND (reference sequence).

The sample comprised peripheral blood. The V and J genes are TRBV19 and TRBJ2-3; D uncertain. The receptor comes from a man aged 40-49 years with primary liver carcinoma and hepatitis B virus infection. In nucleotides, the CDR3 is TGTGCCAGTAGTGCTACACGGAAAGCAGATACGCAGTATTTT. As protein: CASSATRKADTQYF.